The present TCR beta chain was sequenced within a study of CD8 T cells in ankylosing spondylitis. Study-level results: Made up of several highly homologous variants, a TCR beta motif appeared characteristic of ankylosing spondylitis blood. Significantly higher representation of disease-linked clones was reported for matched ankylosing spondylitis synovial fluid. In the blood and synovial fluid of reactive arthritis, some motif variants had been previously reported.

This clonotype was observed many times. Antigen: not known. Library preparation for TCR beta used quantitative 5'-RACE with molecular barcodes. TCRdb itself ran the 5' RACE reads through MiXCR, one entry per CDR3 protein. The sample lists approximately 220,000 distinct CDR3 sequences, more than 25% occurring once. Sequencing was carried out using blood, either unsorted or a sorted T cell fraction (not recorded which). This receptor was obtained from a male donor with ankylosing spondylitis or in good health (not recorded which).

The CDR3 sequence is CATSRAGQINTEAFF. Written as DNA, the CDR3 is TGTGCCACCAGCAGAGCGGGGCAGATCAACACTGAAGCTTTCTTT. The chain is built from TRBV15 and TRBJ1-1; D may be TRBD1 (5 bases). The CDR3 has 15 amino acids. V was cut by 1 base and J by 2 bases, with 11 bases left in between. Germline values: CDR1 LNHNV, CDR2 YYDKDF (reference sequence).